The clone carrying this TCR beta chain was observed many times. Its target is unknown. The read falls 3 residues short of the CDR3 end, and the missing part is taken from the germline J gene. Clones were read by immunoSEQ multiplex PCR, and TCRdb kept only the in-frame ones, dropping some. In total the sample includes about 44,000 clones, none of them seen once. The CDR3 has 16 residues. J was trimmed by 4 bases and V by 4 bases; bases with no gene match: 11. Germline CDR1 and CDR2: SGHRS and YFSETQ. The data were obtained in a study of T cell clonality in common variable immunodeficiency. Regarding the study as a whole: CVID subjects shared fewer TCRbeta clones than healthy controls did. Fewer deletions and N-nucleotide insertions were reportedly seen in common variable immunodeficiency TCR beta sequences.

This sequence was found in a person aged 18 to 75 in good health. V and J are TRBV5-1 and TRBJ2-3; 8 bases fit TRBD2. Sequenced material: peripheral blood mononuclear cells. CDR3 sequence: CASSPSGGGYADTQYF. CDR3 DNA, as far as it was read: TGCGCCAGCAGCCCCTCGGGCGGGGGGTACGCAGATACG.